This T cell receptor (beta chain) stems from a study of T-cell reconstitution after alpha-beta-depleted transplantation in children. At least ten counts were recorded for this clonotype. Its antigen is unidentified. V was shortened by 0 bases and J by 0 bases, with 3 bases between the two germline ends. CDR1 is DFQATT, CDR2 SNEGSKA, per germline (reference sequence). The CDR3 consists of 13 residues. The study's findings and limits: Surviving recipient T cells and intrathymic progenitors accounted for some patients' high TCRbeta diversity at day 60. Alpha-beta T cells about two months after transplant reportedly derived from several hundred expanded graft clones. T-cell counts and diversity at one year post-transplant came mainly from newly produced T cells.

A TCRbeta library incorporating unique molecular identifiers was prepared. One entry per CDR3 protein results from TCRdb running MiXCR on the PCR reads. The data hold fewer than 35,000 distinct CDR3 sequences, with roughly a sixth observed a single time. The sample in question was PBMCs, mostly from graft donor cells, obtained 60 days after TCRalphabeta/CD19-depleted stem cell transplant. The V call is TRBV20-1, the J call TRBJ2-4; no clear D gene. This TCR was recovered from a male patient between 2 and 15 years old who had a stem cell transplant for acute lymphoblastic leukemia, so the T cells may come from the graft donor. The DNA for the CDR3 is TGCAGTGCTAGAGAGTTAGCCAAAAACATTCAGTACTTC. Protein sequence: CSARELAKNIQYF.